Listed below are T cell receptor beta chains from one sample, sequenced in a study of blood T cell repertoires in COVID-19. Sequenced by immunoSEQ multiplex PCR; TCRdb stores in-frame clones only, minus some. Of roughly 95,000 clones listed, approximately 81% are singletons. Sequenced input: peripheral blood. These receptors originate from a man aged 55 to 69 with acute or convalescent COVID-19. Both conserved end residues are part of each CDR3. Fields, in order: V gene, clone size, D gene, J gene, CDR3 DNA, CDR3 protein. A D gene is named only where the DNA matches it firmly. Part of the rows lack a size; the others show once, few, many or a class for expanded clones.

TRBV5-5,once,.,TRBJ2-4,TGTGCCAGCCAGCTAGCGTCGGGGAGAAACATTCAGTACTTC,CASQLASGRNIQYF
TRBV7-2,.,TRBD2,TRBJ2-1,TGTGCCAGCAGCTTCTCTAGCGGTCGTCGATTCTTC,CASSFSSGRRFF
TRBV27,once,TRBD2,TRBJ2-1,TGTGCCAGCACCCGGGGGGGGAACAATGAGCAGTTCTTC,CASTRGGNNEQFF
TRBV5-4,.,TRBD2,TRBJ2-7,TGTGCCAGCAGCTTTGAGCGGGGGGCTACCTACGAGCAGTACTTC,CASSFERGATYEQYF
TRBV27,.,.,TRBJ2-2,TGTGCCAGCAGTTTCGTGGGGCACAACACCGGGGAGCTGTTTTTT,CASSFVGHNTGELFF
TRBV7-8,.,TRBD1,TRBJ2-6,TGTGCCAGCAGCTTCTCCGGGACAGGGGCTGGGGCCAACGTCCTGACTTTC,CASSFSGTGAGANVLTF
TRBV10-3,.,.,TRBJ1-1,TGTGCCATCAGGATAGGGGACAAGAACACTGAAGCTTTCTTT,CAIRIGDKNTEAFF
TRBV6-1,.,.,TRBJ2-5,TGTGCCAGCAGTGAACAGGGGATGGAGACCCAGTACTTC,CASSEQGMETQYF
TRBV7-8,.,TRBD2,TRBJ2-1,TGTGCCAGCAGCCTGACTAGCGGGAGAGCTTACAATGAGCAGTTCTTC,CASSLTSGRAYNEQFF
TRBV6-4,.,TRBD1,TRBJ1-5,TGTGCCAGCATCGAGAAGGGGGACAGAGACAATCAGCCCCAGCATTTT,CASIEKGDRDNQPQHF
TRBV9,.,.,TRBJ1-1,TGTGCCAGCAGCGTAGTAGAGGGCACTGAAGCTTTCTTT,CASSVVEGTEAFF
TRBV3-1/TRBV3-2,once,.,TRBJ2-1,TGTGCCAGCTCCGGGACTCTACAAAACAATGAGCAGTTCTTC,CASSGTLQNNEQFF
TRBV27,.,TRBD1,TRBJ2-1,TGTGCCAGCAGACAAGGGACAGGGTACAATGAGCAGTTCTTC,CASRQGTGYNEQFF
TRBV14,.,.,TRBJ1-1,TGTGCCAGCAGCCAAAGTACCGCGTGGACTGAAGCTTTCTTT,CASSQSTAWTEAFF
TRBV5-1,.,.,TRBJ1-2,TGCGCCAGCAGCTTGCTACGGCAGGGTCGAGGCTACACCTTC,CASSLLRQGRGYTF
TRBV7-2,.,TRBD2,TRBJ2-5,TGTGCCAGCAGCTTGAGACTAGCGGGGCAAGAGACCCAGTACTTC,CASSLRLAGQETQYF
TRBV20-1,.,.,TRBJ2-2,TGCAGTGCTGGTGGGTCTCGGGACACCGGGGAGCTGTTTTTT,CSAGGSRDTGELFF
TRBV6-9,.,TRBD2,TRBJ2-1,TGTGCCAGCAGTTATGGAACTAGCGGGGGGTACAATGAGCAGTTCTTC,CASSYGTSGGYNEQFF
TRBV6-5,once,TRBD1,TRBJ1-6,TGTGCCAGCAGTTCTAACCGACAGGGGTATAATTCACCCCTCCACTTT,CASSSNRQGYNSPLHF
TRBV30,.,TRBD2,TRBJ2-7,TGTGCCGGAGAAGCGGGCGGGGGATACGAGCAGTACTTC,CAGEAGGGYEQYF
TRBV2,.,TRBD1,TRBJ1-2,TGTGCCAGTCAACAGGGGGACTATGGCTACACCTTC,CASQQGDYGYTF
TRBV12-3/TRBV12-4,.,.,TRBJ2-1,TGTGCCAGCAGCCCCAGAAATGAGCAGTTCTTC,CASSPRNEQFF
TRBV2,.,.,TRBJ1-4,TGTGCCAGCAGTGAACTGAGGGCCGTTCGGGAAAAACTGTTTTTT,CASSELRAVREKLFF
TRBV4-2,once,TRBD2,TRBJ2-2,TGTGCCAGCAGCCAAGAGGGACTAGCGGGGGGGCCCACCGGGGAGCTGTTTTTT,CASSQEGLAGGPTGELFF
TRBV12-5,.,.,TRBJ1-5,TGTGCTAGTGGCTTGGGGGGCGCGGAACAGCCCCAGCATTTT,CASGLGGAEQPQHF
TRBV10-3,.,.,TRBJ1-1,TGTGCCATCCGCCCTGAGGGGGTTGCCCTCGGGACTGAAGCTTTCTTT,CAIRPEGVALGTEAFF
TRBV7-6,.,TRBD2,TRBJ2-7,TGTGCCAGCAGCTTCCCGGCGGGGGGGAAGGTCGAGCAGTACTTC,CASSFPAGGKVEQYF
TRBV7-9,once,TRBD1,TRBJ2-5,TGTGCCAGCAGCCCCCCAGGGGGCTTGGCGGAGACCCAGTACTTC,CASSPPGGLAETQYF
TRBV18,.,TRBD1,TRBJ1-1,TGTGCCAGCTCACCGACAGGGGGGGAAATGAACACTGAAGCTTTCTTT,CASSPTGGEMNTEAFF
TRBV12-3/TRBV12-4,.,.,TRBJ1-1,TGTGCCACCATTCTGGAGAGAAACACTGAAGCTTTCTTT,CATILERNTEAFF
TRBV29-1,.,TRBD1,TRBJ1-4,TGCAGCGTTGCCGTCGGGACAGGGTACGAAAAACTGTTTTTT,CSVAVGTGYEKLFF
TRBV9,.,.,TRBJ1-5,TGTGCCAGCAGCGCACAGGGAAGGAGCAATCAGCCCCAGCATTTT,CASSAQGRSNQPQHF
TRBV10-3,.,.,TRBJ1-2,TGTGCCATCAGTGAGGACGGGTTAGGTGGCTACACCTTC,CAISEDGLGGYTF
TRBV7-8,.,.,TRBJ2-5,TGTGCCAGCAGCTTAGGTCATGGCTTGGCCCAAGAGACCCAGTACTTC,CASSLGHGLAQETQYF
TRBV6-5,.,.,TRBJ1-2,TGTGCCAGCAGTCGGGCGGCAGGGGCTATCTATGGCTACACCTTC,CASSRAAGAIYGYTF
TRBV5-1,.,TRBD1,TRBJ2-7,TGCGCCAGCAGCTTGGAAAGGGGGCCCTACGAGCAGTACTTC,CASSLERGPYEQYF
TRBV9,.,TRBD1,TRBJ2-1,TGTGCCAGCAGTGCTCCCCCGGGACAGGGGGCTGTTGAGCAGTTCTTC,CASSAPPGQGAVEQFF
TRBV13,few,TRBD2,TRBJ2-1,TGTGCCAGCAGCTTAGATGTAGGGGAGGGGAATGAGCAGTTCTTC,CASSLDVGEGNEQFF
TRBV24-1,once,TRBD1,TRBJ2-2,TGTGCCACCAGTGACCCCGGACAGGGGGGAACCGGGGAGCTGTTTTTT,CATSDPGQGGTGELFF
TRBV27,.,.,TRBJ1-1,TGTGCCAGCAGTCTAAGACGACAGGTGAACACTGAAGCTTTCTTT,CASSLRRQVNTEAFF
TRBV12-5,.,TRBD1,TRBJ1-1,TGTGCTAGTGGTCTACAGGGGGCTGGTGAAGCTTTCTTT,CASGLQGAGEAFF
TRBV7-2,.,.,TRBJ1-5,TGTGCCAGCAGCTTATCTCCCGGGTATCAGCCCCAGCATTTT,CASSLSPGYQPQHF
TRBV4-1,.,.,TRBJ2-7,TGCGCCAGCAGCCAAGATATAAGAGGCTACGAGCAGTACTTC,CASSQDIRGYEQYF
TRBV20-1,.,TRBD2,TRBJ2-1,TGCAGTGCTAGTCCCGGGACTAGCACGTACAATGAGCAGTTCTTC,CSASPGTSTYNEQFF
TRBV5-4,.,.,TRBJ1-2,TGTGCCAGCAGCTCAGATTCATATGGCTACACCTTC,CASSSDSYGYTF
TRBV2,few,.,TRBJ1-1,TGTGCCAGCAGTCAGGGAAGCCGCACTGAAGCTTTCTTT,CASSQGSRTEAFF